A single sample is the source of the 23 T cell receptor beta chains below, sequenced in a study of T-cell memory formation after mild COVID-19. TCRdb reanalysed the 5' RACE reads using MiXCR and keeps one entry per CDR3 protein. This sample carries almost 550,000 distinct CDR3 sequences, just over 20% of them seen once, and the ten largest clones take under 15%. Material for sequencing was PBMCs or a T cell subset sorted from them (not recorded which). The origin of the receptors is an adult woman who had mild COVID-19 (a few samples of this study predate the infection). Cell type and time point are not known.

The chain uses TRBV9 and TRBJ2-1, with 8 bases fitting TRBD2. Germline V gene data show CDR1 as SGDLS and CDR2 as YYNGEE. CDR3 length equals 16 residues. J gave up 9 bases and V 3 bases, and 14 bases lay outside the gene matches. The CDR3 region has the DNA TGTGCCAGCAGCGGGGTCGGAACGGGGGGGCCTTTTGAGCAGTTCTTC. Its protein product is CASSGVGTGGPFEQFF.

For this clonotype: It may be a read error: a sequence one base away is much more abundant. In DNA form, the CDR3 reads TGTGCCAGCAGTTATAACACAGATACGCAGTATTTT. This sequence encodes CASSYNTDTQYF. V usage is TRBV12-3 or TRBV12-4 and J usage is TRBJ2-3; D remains unclear. The CDR3 length is 12 residues. Trimming removed 4 bases at V and 2 bases at J, with 4 bases between.

This clonotype was counted between two and nine times. The CDR3 is CASSPTGAGGPRAGELFF. CDR3 in DNA: TGTGCCAGCAGCCCCACCGGGGCGGGAGGGCCCCGGGCCGGGGAGCTGTTTTTT. The rearrangement links TRBV3-1 to TRBJ2-2, with TRBD2 identical over 9 bases. CDR1 and CDR2 (germline): LGHDT, YNNKEL (reference sequence). Germline trimming cut 4 bases from V and 6 bases from J; bases unmatched to any gene: 15. The CDR3 is 18 amino acids.

This clonotype was observed at least ten times. The chain joins TRBV7-6 to TRBJ2-7; D unresolved. There are 13 residues in the CDR3. Deletions cut 0 bases from V and 0 bases from J, with 3 bases between. Germline V gene data show CDR1 as SGHVS and CDR2 as FNYEAQ. CDR3 region: CASSLADSYEQYF. The CDR3, as DNA: TGTGCCAGCAGCTTAGCGGACTCCTACGAGCAGTACTTC.

This clonotype was counted a few times. V usage is TRBV30 and J usage is TRBJ2-2; TRBD2 matches 10 bases. The CDR3 is 15 amino acids. Germline V gene lookup returns CDR1 GTSNPN and CDR2 SVGIG (reference sequence). V shed 1 base and J 7 bases; nucleotides not matched to a gene: 6. The CDR3 DNA sequence: TGTGCCTGGAGTGGTCTAGCGGGAGCGATCGGGGAGCTGTTTTTT. Its protein product is CAWSGLAGAIGELFF.

In its sample, this clonotype was seen many times. V is TRBV4-3 and J is TRBJ2-7; 9 nucleotides match TRBD2. Germline V lookup: CDR1 LGHNA, CDR2 YSLEER. The CDR3 has 16 amino acids. J was trimmed by 0 bases and V by 4 bases; bases with no gene match: 7. CDR3 nucleotide sequence: TGCGCCAGCAGCCCGTGGGATAGCGGGAGCTCCTACGAGCAGTACTTC. Translation: CASSPWDSGSSYEQYF.

The J gene is TRBJ2-3, the V gene TRBV7-3; D not certain. The CDR3 runs to 13 residues. Germline V gene data show CDR1 as SGHTA and CDR2 as FQGTGA. The V and J ends lost 4 bases and 4 bases respectively, with 9 bases between them. CDR3 residues: CASSSRVADTQYF. In DNA, the CDR3 is TGTGCCAGCAGCTCAAGGGTCGCAGATACGCAGTATTTT. Variable domain in full (rest from reference TRBV7-3 and TRBJ2-3): GAGVSQTPSNKVTEKGKYVELRCDPISGHTALYWYRQSLGQGPEFLIYFQGTGAADDSGLPNDRFFAVRPEGSVSTLKIQRTERGDSAVYLCASSSRVADTQYFGPGTRLTVL.

The chain uses TRBV20-1 and TRBJ2-4; D is ambiguous. Looked up from germline, CDR1 is DFQATT and CDR2 is SNEGSKA (reference sequence). CDR3 length equals 14 residues. The CDR3: CGLRSGSSQNIQYF. The CDR3 DNA reads as TGCGGGCTTAGGAGTGGAAGTAGCCAAAACATTCAGTACTTC.

The V call is TRBV30, the J call TRBJ2-1, with 12 bases aligning to TRBD2. The CDR3 consists of 14 residues. Germline loops: CDR1 GTSNPN, CDR2 SVGIG (reference sequence). The J segment lost 9 bases and the V segment lost 4 bases, leaving 7 bases of the junction unmatched. For the CDR3, the DNA is TGTGCCTGGACTAGCGGGGGGGCCCAGGGTGAGCAGTTCTTC. Amino acid sequence: CAWTSGGAQGEQFF.

This chain uses TRBV11-2 with TRBJ2-2; TRBD1 matches 10 bases. Germline V lookup: CDR1 SGHAT, CDR2 FQNNGV. The trim removed 5 bases at V and 4 bases at J, leaving 10 bases unmatched. The CDR3 runs to 17 residues. CDR3 in DNA: TGTGCCAGCAGCGTAAACCGGGACAGGGGTCTCACCGGGGAGCTGTTTTTT. Its protein product is CASSVNRDRGLTGELFF.

This clonotype was observed a handful of times. The chain is built from TRBV4-1 and TRBJ2-1; 7 nucleotides align to TRBD2. The ends lost 1 base at V and 0 bases at J; junction bases unmatched: 6. The CDR3 extends over 17 amino acids. CDR1 MGHRA and CDR2 YSYEKL come from the germline V gene. The CDR3 bases are TGCGCCAGCAGCCAAGTGAGCGGGGTTCCCTCCTACAATGAGCAGTTCTTC. Its protein product is CASSQVSGVPSYNEQFF.

This chain uses TRBV6-2 or TRBV6-3 with TRBJ2-7; TRBD1 agrees at 10 bases. This CDR3 region has 15 residues. Trimming cost V 6 bases and J 4 bases; bases outside gene matches: 9. The V gene's germline CDR1 is MNHEY and CDR2 SVGEGT. The CDR3, as DNA: TGTGCCAGCAGCCTTACACAGGGACAGGGGTACGAGCAGTACTTC. This sequence encodes CASSLTQGQGYEQYF.

This sequence joins TRBV7-9 and TRBJ1-4; D is uncertain. The germline gives CDR1 SEHNR, CDR2 FQNEAQ (reference sequence). Trimming took 5 bases from V and 8 from J, leaving 15 bases between them. The CDR3 is 14 residues long. The CDR3 DNA reads TGTGCCAGCAGCCACGGACTCTCTCGGGAAAAACTGTTTTTT. Its translation is CASSHGLSREKLFF.

This chain links TRBV11-2 with TRBJ2-5; TRBD1 or TRBD2 may be the D gene (5 bases each). The germline V gene encodes CDR1 SGHAT and CDR2 FQNNGV. The CDR3 has 16 amino acids. The V gene lost 4 bases and the J gene lost 1 base, with 16 bases spanning the gap. The CDR3 DNA follows: TGTGCCAGCAGCTCTAGTTCCCGGGACGGCCAAGAGACCCAGTACTTC. Protein product: CASSSSSRDGQETQYF.

This chain joins TRBV5-4 and TRBJ2-7; 8 bases are a match to TRBD1. In germline, CDR1 is SGHNT, CDR2 YYREEE (reference sequence). The CDR3 contains 15 residues. V lost 4 bases, J lost 0 bases, and 6 bases stayed unmatched. This CDR3 is CASSPGQGISYEQYF. In DNA, the CDR3 is TGTGCCAGCAGCCCAGGACAGGGAATCTCCTACGAGCAGTACTTC.

V usage is TRBV12-3 or TRBV12-4 and J usage is TRBJ2-5, with D possibly being TRBD1 (6 bases). The V end was cut by 4 bases, the J end by 7 bases, with 19 bases between. The CDR3 contains 15 residues. The CDR3 region has the DNA TGTGCCAGCAGTTGGGGACATCCCGACTGGTCGACCCAGTACTTC. Protein sequence: CASSWGHPDWSTQYF.

This clonotype was found a few times. The rearrangement joins TRBV12-3 or TRBV12-4 to TRBJ2-1; the D gene is possibly TRBD1 (6 bases). The CDR3 runs 13 residues. V was pared by 4 bases and J by 8 bases, with 12 bases between. CDR3 region: CASSSNRADEQFF. In nucleotides, the CDR3 is TGTGCCAGCAGTTCGAACAGGGCGGATGAGCAGTTCTTC.

This clonotype has more than one count but fewer than ten. The chain recombines TRBV12-3 or TRBV12-4 with TRBJ1-1, with D possibly being TRBD1 (6 bases). V was shortened by 2 bases and J by 6 bases, with 13 bases between the two germline ends. CDR3 length: 14 residues. CDR3 sequence: CASSLRGEIPEAFF. CDR3 nucleotide sequence: TGTGCCAGCAGTTTAAGGGGGGAGATCCCTGAAGCTTTCTTT.

Only a few counts were recorded for this clonotype. DNA of the CDR3: TGTGCCAGCCAAACAGTGGGGGAGACCCAGTACTTC. It encodes CASQTVGETQYF. J is TRBJ2-5 and V is TRBV12-3 or TRBV12-4; D ambiguous. The V gene lost 8 bases and the J gene lost 5 bases, with 12 bases spanning the gap. CDR3 length: 12 residues.

This clonotype appeared a few times. This chain links TRBV7-3 with TRBJ2-3, with TRBD2 matching over 11 bases. With 0 bases clipped from V and 5 bases from J, the junction kept 4 bases outside the gene matches. Germline-derived CDR1 and CDR2 are SGHTA and FQGTGA. This CDR3 is built from 16 residues. This chain's CDR3 is CASSLTLAGEIDTQYF. The CDR3 DNA reads TGTGCCAGCAGCTTAACACTAGCGGGAGAGATAGATACGCAGTATTTT.

This clonotype came up a few times. This chain uses TRBV2 with TRBJ2-7; perhaps D is TRBD1 or TRBD2 (5 bases each). V was clipped by 11 bases and J by 3 bases, with 17 bases between them. CDR1 and CDR2 from the germline V gene are SNHLY and FYNNEI. The CDR3 has 13 amino acids. In DNA, the CDR3 is TGTGCCTGCACCCCGGGGCCGGGCTACGAGCAGTACTTC. It codes for CACTPGPGYEQYF.

The rearrangement uses TRBV12-3 or TRBV12-4 and TRBJ2-6; no firm D call. CDR3 length equals 13 residues. V gave up 8 bases and J gave up 4 bases, with 9 bases separating them. The CDR3 loop is CASDTSGANVLTF. In DNA form, the CDR3 reads TGTGCCAGCGACACCTCCGGGGCCAACGTCCTGACTTTC.

On this clonotype: One end of the junction fails to match germline, which may point to a read error. In DNA, the CDR3 is TGTGCCAGCAGTGAACAAGACCTCTCCTACAATGATCAGTTCTTC. Translating gives CASSEQDLSYNDQFF. The gene calls are TRBV6-1 and TRBJ2-1, with no clear D. Germline CDR1 is MNHNS and CDR2 is SASEGT. CDR3 size: 15 residues.